This T cell receptor beta chain emerged from a study of CD8 T cells in Susac syndrome. Sequencing of TCR beta was undertaken in CD8+ and CD4+ T cells derived from blood. In the multiple sclerosis control group, patients were treatment-naive and had stable or active relapsing-remitting disease. Negative isolation was used for CD8+ and CD4+ T cells and FACS enrichment for TEMRA cells. The CDR3 extends over 13 amino acids. The germline gives CDR1 KGHDR, CDR2 SFDVKD. Trimming left V 3 bases short and J 14 bases short, with 16 bases between. Random hexamers primed reverse transcription of roughly 0.45 to 1 ug RNA. Across 54 Vbeta and 13 Jbeta, TCR beta CDR3 was amplified with immunoSEQ multiplex PCR. TCRdb used MiXCR to reprocess the immunoSEQ multiplex PCR reads, holding one entry per CDR3 protein. The repertoire includes 150,000 to 200,000 distinct CDR3 sequences, about 95% of them detected once, and about 0.09% sits in the top ten.

This clonotype originated in a human donor with multiple sclerosis. The chain links TRBV24-1 to TRBJ2-1, with D possibly being TRBD1 or TRBD2 (5 bases each). Sequencing was performed on CD4+ T cells from PBMCs. For the CDR3, the DNA is TGTGCCACCAGTGATCGATTCGGGACGGAGGAGTTCTTC. Protein sequence: CATSDRFGTEEFF.